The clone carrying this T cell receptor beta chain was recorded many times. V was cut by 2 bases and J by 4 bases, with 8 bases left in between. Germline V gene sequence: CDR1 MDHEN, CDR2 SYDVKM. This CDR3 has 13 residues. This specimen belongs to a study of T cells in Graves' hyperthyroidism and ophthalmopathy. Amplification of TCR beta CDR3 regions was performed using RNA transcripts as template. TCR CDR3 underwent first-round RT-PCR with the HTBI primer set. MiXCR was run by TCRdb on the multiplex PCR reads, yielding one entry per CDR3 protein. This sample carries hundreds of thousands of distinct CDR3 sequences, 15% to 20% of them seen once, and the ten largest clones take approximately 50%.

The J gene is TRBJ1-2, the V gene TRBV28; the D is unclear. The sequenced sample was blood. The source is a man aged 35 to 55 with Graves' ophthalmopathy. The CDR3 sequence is CASSLGQLYGYTF. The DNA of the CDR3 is TGTGCCAGCAGTTTAGGGCAGCTCTATGGCTACACCTTC.